Below are 8 T cell receptor beta chains sequenced from a single sample in a study of T-cell reconstitution after alpha-beta-depleted transplantation in children. Construction of the TCRbeta library involved unique molecular identifiers. TCRdb reanalysed the PCR reads using MiXCR and keeps one entry per CDR3 protein. The sample carries fewer than 700,000 distinct CDR3 sequences, roughly 23% recorded once. Specimen: PBMCs, mostly from graft donor cells, collected 360 days after TCRalphabeta/CD19-depleted stem cell transplant. These receptors were collected from a boy younger than two who had a stem cell transplant for acute myeloid leukemia, so the T cells may come from the graft donor.

The chain employs TRBV6-9 and TRBJ2-1; D gene uncertain. The CDR3 contains 11 residues. CDR1 and CDR2 from the germline V gene are MNHGY and SVAAGI. Trimming shortened V by 4 bases and J by 11 bases, and 9 bases separated the two germline ends. The CDR3 region has the DNA TGTGCCAGCAGTTTACGGCCTAAGCAGTTCTTC. Translated, it gives CASSLRPKQFF.

This chain uses TRBV18 with TRBJ1-1; 9 bases align to TRBD1. After removal of 1 base from V and 0 bases from J, the junction contained 3 bases not matched to a gene. CDR1 and CDR2 (germline): KGHSH, LQKENI. The CDR3 has 16 residues. The CDR3 nucleotides read TGTGCCAGCTCACCACAAGGGACAGGGATGAACACTGAAGCTTTCTTT. Protein sequence: CASSPQGTGMNTEAFF.

V is TRBV7-6 and J is TRBJ2-3, with 7 bases aligning to TRBD2. The junction had 8 bases not matched to a gene; V was cut back by 6 bases and J by 2 bases. Per germline, CDR1 SGHVS and CDR2 FNYEAQ. There are 15 residues in the CDR3. The CDR3 reads CASSPGGTLTDTQYF. CDR3 sequence (DNA): TGTGCCAGCAGTCCCGGGGGGACCCTCACAGATACGCAGTATTTT.

This clonotype was picked up a small number of times. This rearrangement joins TRBV12-3 or TRBV12-4 to TRBJ2-2, with D maybe TRBD2 (6 bases). There are 14 residues in the CDR3. Trimming took 8 bases from V and 5 from J, leaving 15 bases between them. The DNA for the CDR3 is TGTGCCAGCCGACAAGGGGCGGGGACCGGGGAGCTGTTTTTT. Its translation is CASRQGAGTGELFF.

The chain couples TRBV7-9 to TRBJ2-3, with D perhaps TRBD1 (5 bases). Trimming took 0 bases from V and 6 from J, leaving 13 bases between them. The length of the CDR3 is 15 residues. CDR1 is SEHNR, CDR2 FQNEAQ, per germline (reference sequence). The CDR3 is CASSLAPTVPDTQYF. In DNA form, the CDR3 reads TGTGCCAGCAGCTTAGCCCCGACAGTACCTGATACGCAGTATTTT.

This rearrangement joins TRBV6-1 to TRBJ2-6; D gene ambiguous. The V gene lost 8 bases and the J gene lost 0 bases, with 17 bases spanning the gap. The V gene's germline CDR1 is MNHNS and CDR2 SASEGT. There are 17 residues in the CDR3. CDR3 bases: TGTGCCAGCGGACGCGGCCTTTCCACCTCTGGGGCCAACGTCCTGACTTTC. This encodes CASGRGLSTSGANVLTF.

This clonotype appeared many times. The chain carries TRBV28 and TRBJ1-2; D might be TRBD1 (6 bases). The germline V gene encodes CDR1 MDHEN and CDR2 SYDVKM. V lost 6 bases and J 6 bases, leaving 17 bases between the germline ends. The length of the CDR3 is 14 residues. CDR3 amino acids: CASRIGTLGHGYTF. CDR3 DNA sequence: TGTGCCAGCAGGATCGGGACATTAGGTCATGGCTACACCTTC.

At least ten counts were recorded for this clonotype. This chain connects TRBV6-1 to TRBJ2-3; 12 bases line up with TRBD1. Germline CDR1 reads MNHNS; CDR2 reads SASEGT. The junction had 10 bases not matched to a gene; V was cut back by 5 bases and J by 4 bases. CDR3 length: 17 residues. The CDR3 region is CASSPRDRGRVADTQYF. The CDR3 nucleotides are TGTGCCAGCAGTCCCCGGGACAGGGGGCGCGTGGCAGATACGCAGTATTTT.